This entry lists 10 T cell receptor beta chains sequenced from one sample in a study of cytomegalovirus exposure and HLA in healthy donors (dated by TCRdb to about 2017). Libraries came from the immunoSEQ multiplex PCR assay. For the multiplex PCR, a mixture combining 60 forward primers for TCR Vbeta segments and 13 reverse primers for TCR Jbeta segments was used. The immuneACCESS repertoire file appears here via TCRdb, limited to in-frame rearrangements. These files lack a portion of the clones; in checked studies, under half of the deficit traces to unresolved V genes, and the cause of the others is not known. The sample table contains 80,000 or so clones; only one count was recorded for 60% to 80% of them. The ten largest clones add up to 7.2% of the sample. Source material: PBMCs. The receptors were sampled from a woman aged 40 to 55 in good health and CMV-seronegative.

This clone was picked up a small number of times. This chain uses TRBV2 with TRBJ1-4; D gene unclear. Germline CDR1 and CDR2: SNHLY and FYNNEI. This CDR3 comprises 13 residues. V lost 4 bases and J 4 bases, leaving 7 bases between the germline ends. This chain's CDR3 is CASSVRVNEKLFF. Written as DNA, the CDR3 is TGTGCCAGCAGTGTGCGGGTTAATGAAAAACTGTTTTTT.

V is TRBV4-1 and J is TRBJ2-7; D is unclear. Germline CDR1 is MGHRA and CDR2 is YSYEKL. Deletions cut 0 bases from V and 6 bases from J, with 9 bases between. The CDR3 is 13 amino acids. The CDR3 DNA sequence: TGCGCCAGCAGCCAAGAACCGAGCACCGAGCAGTACTTC. This gives the protein CASSQEPSTEQYF.

This clone turned up a few times. V is TRBV27 and J is TRBJ1-6; D remains unclear. This CDR3 is 17 amino acids long. Trimming pared 4 bases from V and 4 bases from J, leaving 17 bases between. The germline V gene has CDR1 MNHEY and CDR2 SMNVEV (reference sequence). The DNA of the CDR3 is TGTGCCAGCAGTTCCTCCCGGGGTTCCTCTTATAATTCACCCCTCCACTTT. This translates into CASSSSRGSSYNSPLHF.

The chain combines TRBV11-2 with TRBJ1-1, with 7 bases that match TRBD1. V shed 4 bases, J shed 0 bases, and the junction held 5 bases outside the gene matches. This CDR3 comprises 15 residues. CDR1 is SGHAT, CDR2 FQNNGV, per germline. The CDR3 spells CASSSGQLMNTEAFF. The CDR3 nucleotides read TGTGCCAGCAGCTCGGGACAGTTGATGAACACTGAAGCTTTCTTT.

The chain couples TRBV7-9 to TRBJ2-1; perhaps TRBD1 as D (5 bases). The CDR3 is 15 residues long. Germline loops: CDR1 SEHNR, CDR2 FQNEAQ (reference sequence). Trimming took 9 bases from V and 0 from J, leaving 15 bases between them. The CDR3 reads CASKSGISSYNEQFF. The CDR3 DNA reads TGTGCCAGTAAATCAGGGATATCCTCCTACAATGAGCAGTTCTTC.

The V call is TRBV18, the J call TRBJ1-2; 8 nucleotides line up with TRBD1. CDR1 KGHSH and CDR2 LQKENI come from the germline V gene. V shed 6 bases and J 4 bases; nucleotides not matched to a gene: 10. The CDR3 covers 15 residues. In nucleotides, the CDR3 is TGTGCCAGCTCCCGCGCAGGGGGCCTGGGCTATGGCTACACCTTC. Protein product: CASSRAGGLGYGYTF.

This CDR3 is CASSHQGRGYGYTF. As DNA, the CDR3 is TGTGCCAGCAGCCATCAGGGGCGAGGCTATGGCTACACCTTC. The chain joins TRBV21-1 to TRBJ1-2; TRBD1, the table's D call, lacks a check against the DNA. TRBV21-1 is recorded as a pseudogene. The CDR3 covers 14 residues.

The CDR3 nucleotides are TGTGCCTGGAGTCAGGGGACGGCTAGCAATCAGCCCCAGCATTTT. Its translation is CAWSQGTASNQPQHF. This rearrangement joins TRBV30 to TRBJ1-5; D is possibly TRBD1 (6 bases). The CDR3 consists of 15 residues. Germline loops: CDR1 GTSNPN, CDR2 SVGIG (reference sequence). Trimming took off 2 bases at V and 0 bases at J, with 11 bases between the two ends.

The chain uses TRBV7-9 and TRBJ2-3; no reliable D call. The germline CDR1 and CDR2 sequences are SEHNR and FQNEAQ (reference sequence). Trimming cost V 5 bases and J 0 bases, with 18 bases left between them. The CDR3 is 17 amino acids. CDR3 sequence: CASSVALTTYSTDTQYF. CDR3 coding DNA: TGTGCCAGCAGCGTGGCCCTGACAACCTATAGCACAGATACGCAGTATTTT.

This clone appeared a few times. The rearrangement joins TRBV2 to TRBJ1-5; a weak D match, TRBD1 (6 bases). The CDR3 contains 14 residues. Germline lookup yields CDR1 SNHLY and CDR2 FYNNEI. Trimming took 6 bases from V and 3 from J, leaving 12 bases between them. The CDR3 protein is CASRTGSVNQPQHF. CDR3 bases: TGTGCCAGCAGAACAGGGTCTGTCAATCAGCCCCAGCATTTT.